This T cell receptor beta chain was obtained from a study of blood T cell repertoires in COVID-19. Study background: Sites in the United States, Italy and Spain provided acute and convalescent COVID-19 samples. Sample material is recorded as cDNA or gDNA derived from T cells, B-cell-depleted T cells, or PBMCs.

TCRdb's copy holds only in-frame clones and misses some; the assay was immunoSEQ multiplex PCR. The table lists 150,000 to 200,000 clones, 80% to 90% of them singletons. The CDR3 has 11 amino acids. Trimming removed 4 bases at V and 11 bases at J, with 9 bases between. Germline values: CDR1 SEHNR, CDR2 FQNEAQ (reference sequence). The sequence was collected from a human donor in a cohort sampled during active COVID-19. Source material: peripheral blood. The chain combines TRBV7-9 with TRBJ1-5, with no clear D. The CDR3 DNA is TGTGCCAGCAGCTCGTCGGGGTCCCAGCATTTT. Its protein product is CASSSSGSQHF.